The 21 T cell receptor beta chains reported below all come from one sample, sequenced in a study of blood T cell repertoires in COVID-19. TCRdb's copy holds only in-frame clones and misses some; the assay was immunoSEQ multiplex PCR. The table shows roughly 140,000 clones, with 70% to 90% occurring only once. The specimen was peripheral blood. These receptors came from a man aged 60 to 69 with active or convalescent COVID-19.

The CDR3 region is CASSQGAAPTEAFF. CDR3 coding DNA: TGCGCCAGCAGCCAAGGGGCAGCACCCACTGAAGCTTTCTTT. This rearrangement joins TRBV4-1 to TRBJ1-1; no definite D call. The V end was cut by 1 base, the J end by 4 bases, with 10 bases between. Germline V gene sequence: CDR1 MGHRA, CDR2 YSYEKL. This CDR3 contains 14 residues.

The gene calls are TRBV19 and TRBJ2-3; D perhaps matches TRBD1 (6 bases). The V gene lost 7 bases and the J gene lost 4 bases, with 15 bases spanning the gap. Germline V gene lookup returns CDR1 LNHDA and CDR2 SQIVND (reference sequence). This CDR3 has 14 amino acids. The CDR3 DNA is TGTGCCAGTACTTTTACAGGGAGCGCAGATACGCAGTATTTT. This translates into CASTFTGSADTQYF.

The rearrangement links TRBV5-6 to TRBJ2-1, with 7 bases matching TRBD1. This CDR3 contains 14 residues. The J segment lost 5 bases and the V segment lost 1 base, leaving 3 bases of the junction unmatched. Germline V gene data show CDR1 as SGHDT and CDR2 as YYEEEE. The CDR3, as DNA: TGTGCCAGCAGCTTGTGGGACAGCCACAATGAGCAGTTCTTC. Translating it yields CASSLWDSHNEQFF.

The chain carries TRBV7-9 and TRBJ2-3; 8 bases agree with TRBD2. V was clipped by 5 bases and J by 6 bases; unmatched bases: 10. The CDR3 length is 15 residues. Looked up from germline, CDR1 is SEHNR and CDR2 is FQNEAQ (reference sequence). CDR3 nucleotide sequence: TGTGCCAGCAGCCCCGGTAGAGCGGGAGTGGATACGCAGTATTTT. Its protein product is CASSPGRAGVDTQYF.

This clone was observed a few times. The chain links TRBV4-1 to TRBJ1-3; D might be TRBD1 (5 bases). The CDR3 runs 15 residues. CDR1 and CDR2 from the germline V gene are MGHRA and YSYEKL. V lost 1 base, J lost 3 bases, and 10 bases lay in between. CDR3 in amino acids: CASSQVTGDGNTIYF. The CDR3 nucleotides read TGCGCCAGCAGCCAAGTTACAGGAGATGGAAACACCATATATTTT.

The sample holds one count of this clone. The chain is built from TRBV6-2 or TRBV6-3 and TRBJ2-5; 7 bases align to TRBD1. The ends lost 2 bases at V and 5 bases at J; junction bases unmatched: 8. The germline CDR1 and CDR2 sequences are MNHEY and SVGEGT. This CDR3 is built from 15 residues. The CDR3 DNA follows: TGTGCCAGCAGTTACCGAGGGGGCCTGGCGGAGACCCAGTACTTC. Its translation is CASSYRGGLAETQYF.

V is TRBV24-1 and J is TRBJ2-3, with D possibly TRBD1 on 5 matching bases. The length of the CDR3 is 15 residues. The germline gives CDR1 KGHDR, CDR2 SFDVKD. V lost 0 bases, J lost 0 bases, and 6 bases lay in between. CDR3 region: CATSDLQGSTDTQYF. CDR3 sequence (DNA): TGTGCCACCAGTGATTTGCAGGGAAGCACAGATACGCAGTATTTT.

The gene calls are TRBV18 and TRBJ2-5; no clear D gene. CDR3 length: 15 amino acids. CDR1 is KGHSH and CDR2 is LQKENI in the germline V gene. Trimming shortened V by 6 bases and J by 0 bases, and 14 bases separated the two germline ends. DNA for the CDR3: TGTGCCAGCTCCGACACTTACCTGTACCAAGAGACCCAGTACTTC. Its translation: CASSDTYLYQETQYF.

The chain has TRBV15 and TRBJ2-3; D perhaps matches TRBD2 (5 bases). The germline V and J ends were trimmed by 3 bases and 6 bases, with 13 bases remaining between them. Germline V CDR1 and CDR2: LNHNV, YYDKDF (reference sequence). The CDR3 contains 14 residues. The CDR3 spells CATSSGGRVDTQYF. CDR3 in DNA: TGTGCCACCAGCAGTGGAGGCAGAGTGGATACGCAGTATTTT.

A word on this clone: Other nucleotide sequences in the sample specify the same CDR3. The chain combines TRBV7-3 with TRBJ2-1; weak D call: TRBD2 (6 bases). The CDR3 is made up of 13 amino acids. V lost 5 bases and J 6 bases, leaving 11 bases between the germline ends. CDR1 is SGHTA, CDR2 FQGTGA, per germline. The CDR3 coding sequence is TGTGCCAGCAGCCTTGCCGGGGGCAATGAGCAGTTCTTC. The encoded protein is CASSLAGGNEQFF. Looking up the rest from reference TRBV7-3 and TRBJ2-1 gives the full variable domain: GAGVSQTPSNKVTEKGKYVELRCDPISGHTALYWYRQSLGQGPEFLIYFQGTGAADDSGLPNDRFFAVRPEGSVSTLKIQRTERGDSAVYLCASSLAGGNEQFFGPGTRLTVL.

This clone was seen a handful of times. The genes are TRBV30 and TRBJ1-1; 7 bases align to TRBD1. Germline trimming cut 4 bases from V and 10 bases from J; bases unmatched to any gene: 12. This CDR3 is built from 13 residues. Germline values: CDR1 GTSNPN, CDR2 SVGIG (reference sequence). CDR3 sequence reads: CAWTLTPTGPAFF. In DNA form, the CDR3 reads TGTGCCTGGACCCTCACACCGACAGGGCCAGCTTTCTTT.

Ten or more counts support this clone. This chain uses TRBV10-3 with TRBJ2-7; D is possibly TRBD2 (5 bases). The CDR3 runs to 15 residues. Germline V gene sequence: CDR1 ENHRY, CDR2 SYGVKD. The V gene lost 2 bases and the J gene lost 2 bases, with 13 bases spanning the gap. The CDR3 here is CAISEGPQRAYEQYF. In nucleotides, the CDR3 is TGTGCCATCAGTGAGGGGCCCCAGAGGGCCTACGAGCAGTACTTC.

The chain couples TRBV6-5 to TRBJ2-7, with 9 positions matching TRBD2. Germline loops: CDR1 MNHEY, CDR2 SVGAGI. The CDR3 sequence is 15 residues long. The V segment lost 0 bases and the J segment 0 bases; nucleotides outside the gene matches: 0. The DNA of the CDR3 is TGTGCCAGCAGTTACTCGCGGGGGGGCTCCTACGAGCAGTACTTC. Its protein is CASSYSRGGSYEQYF.

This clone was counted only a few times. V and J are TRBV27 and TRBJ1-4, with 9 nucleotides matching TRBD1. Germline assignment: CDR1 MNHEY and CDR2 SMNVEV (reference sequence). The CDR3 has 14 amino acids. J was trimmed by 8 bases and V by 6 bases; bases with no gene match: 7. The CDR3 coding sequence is TGTGCCAGCAGGTCCGGGACAGGGAGCGAAAAACTGTTTTTT. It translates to CASRSGTGSEKLFF.

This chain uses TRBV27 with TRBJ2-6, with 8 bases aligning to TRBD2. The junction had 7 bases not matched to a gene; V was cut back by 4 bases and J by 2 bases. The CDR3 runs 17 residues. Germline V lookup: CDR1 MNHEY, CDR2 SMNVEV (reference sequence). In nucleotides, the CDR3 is TGTGCCAGCAGTTCGAGGCTAGCGGGCCCTGGGGCCAACGTCCTGACTTTC. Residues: CASSSRLAGPGANVLTF.

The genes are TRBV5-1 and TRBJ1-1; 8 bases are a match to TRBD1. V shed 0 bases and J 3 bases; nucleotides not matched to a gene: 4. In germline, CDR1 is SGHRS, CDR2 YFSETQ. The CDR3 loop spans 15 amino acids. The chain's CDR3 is CASSLAPGQDTEAFF. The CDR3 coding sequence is TGCGCCAGCAGCTTGGCCCCGGGACAGGACACTGAAGCTTTCTTT.

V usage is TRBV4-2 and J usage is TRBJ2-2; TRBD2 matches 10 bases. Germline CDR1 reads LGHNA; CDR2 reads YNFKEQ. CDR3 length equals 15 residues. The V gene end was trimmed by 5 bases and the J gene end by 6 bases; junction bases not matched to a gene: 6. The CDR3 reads CASSSGTSDPGELFF. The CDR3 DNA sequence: TGTGCCAGCAGCTCCGGGACTAGCGATCCCGGGGAGCTGTTTTTT.

The CDR3 coding sequence is TGCGCCAGCAGCTTGGCCGGGACAGGGGAGGCACCCCTCCACTTT. Its protein is CASSLAGTGEAPLHF. The genes are TRBV5-1 and TRBJ1-6; 10 bases align to TRBD1. Germline V gene data show CDR1 as SGHRS and CDR2 as YFSETQ. V was clipped by 0 bases and J by 11 bases; unmatched bases: 5. CDR3 length: 15 amino acids.

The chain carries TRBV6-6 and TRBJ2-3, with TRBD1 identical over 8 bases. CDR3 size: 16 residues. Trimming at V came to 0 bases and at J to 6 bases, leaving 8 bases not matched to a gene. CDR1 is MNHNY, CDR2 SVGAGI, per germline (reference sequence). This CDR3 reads CASSYSPGGVGDTQYF. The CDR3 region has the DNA TGTGCCAGCAGTTACTCCCCAGGGGGCGTAGGGGATACGCAGTATTTT.

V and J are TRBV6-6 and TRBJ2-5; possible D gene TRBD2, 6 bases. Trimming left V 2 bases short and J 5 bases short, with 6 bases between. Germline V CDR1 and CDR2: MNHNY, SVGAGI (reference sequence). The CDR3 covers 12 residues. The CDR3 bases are TGTGCCAGCAGTTACGGGGGGGAGACCCAGTACTTC. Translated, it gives CASSYGGETQYF.

The CDR3 loop reads CASSIGDISYEQYF. CDR3 nucleotides: TGTGCCAGTAGTATAGGCGACATCTCCTACGAGCAGTACTTC. The chain joins TRBV19 to TRBJ2-7, with D unresolved. The V gene lost 1 base and the J gene lost 0 bases, with 7 bases spanning the gap. This CDR3 has 14 residues. Germline V gene sequence: CDR1 LNHDA, CDR2 SQIVND (reference sequence).